This T cell receptor beta chain was recovered during a study of blood T cell repertoires in COVID-19. Background on the study: Whether acute or convalescent, the COVID-19 samples came from the United States, Italy and Spain. PBMCs, B-cell-depleted T cells, or T cells were the source of the cDNA or gDNA that made up the material.

The germline CDR1 and CDR2 sequences are LGHNA and YNFKEQ. CDR3 size: 16 residues. V was clipped by 1 base and J by 5 bases, with 17 bases between them. This clone was observed a few times. Source study methods: Counts of nucleated cells, estimated from reference gene primer amplification, were obtained. TCRdb's copy holds only in-frame clones and misses some; the assay was immunoSEQ multiplex PCR. For V, J and clone size, that table is used; D and trimming come from the DNA. Of fewer than 350,000 clones in the sample, approximately 80% were seen once. Sequenced: peripheral blood. The gene calls are TRBV4-2 and TRBJ1-1, with a weak D call TRBD1 (6 bases). The sequence was obtained from an older woman with active or convalescent COVID-19. For the CDR3, the DNA is TGTGCCAGCAGCCAAGCCGGGGGGCGCGGAGTAACTGAAGCTTTCTTT. Protein product: CASSQAGGRGVTEAFF.